This TCR beta chain was sequenced for a study of OX40 agonist ivuxolimab in advanced cancers. CDR3 length: 15 amino acids. Germline V gives CDR1 SQVTM, CDR2 ANQGSEA. The germline V and J ends were trimmed by 3 bases and 6 bases, with 20 bases remaining between them. TCRdb keeps only in-frame clones here, not all; method: immunoSEQ multiplex PCR. The table lists about 66,000 clones, around 90% of them singletons. This clone was observed a single time. The V gene is TRBV29-1, the J gene TRBJ1-2, with D possibly matching TRBD1 (5 bases). The TCR originated in an adult with an advanced solid tumor such as melanoma, head and neck, liver or kidney cancer. The sequences come from CD4+ or CD8+ T cells sorted from blood, collected in a trial of the OX40 agonist ivuxolimab. The CDR3, as DNA: TGCAGCGTTGAGGGGCTAGGGAGGACGCGTAATGGCTACACCTTC. This encodes CSVEGLGRTRNGYTF.